This T cell receptor (beta chain) was sequenced during a study of Tregs in tolerant kidney transplant recipients. Of note for this clone: Its matching antigen is unknown.

Study-level results: Validation in larger populations is needed because few patients were studied. No direct test of biological reproducibility was done here.

Profiled with immunoSEQ multiplex PCR; TCRdb holds only in-frame clones, not every one. Recorded here are 12,000 to 15,000 clones; the top ten clones represent roughly 3.8%. Mixed chimerism was transient after nonmyeloablative marrow transplants from related graft donors. CD4+CD25+CD127- Tregs, CD4+CD25- non-Tregs, CD4 and CD8 cells were sorted. Source: CD4+ T cells from blood (PBMCs), taken 12 months after the transplant. The TCR comes from a human patient who received a combined kidney and bone marrow transplant. Some T cells may possibly be graft donor cells.

The CDR3 sequence: CASSPSPGQTYEQYF. CDR3 bases read: TGTGCCAGCAGCCCCTCCCCGGGACAAACCTACGAG. This chain joins TRBV11-2 and TRBJ2-7, with a weak D call TRBD1 (6 bases). The read terminates 3 residues before the CDR3 end, so the remaining end is supplied by the germline J gene. CDR3 length equals 15 residues. Germline V lookup: CDR1 SGHAT, CDR2 FQNNGV. The V and J ends lost 5 bases and 2 bases respectively, with 16 bases between them.